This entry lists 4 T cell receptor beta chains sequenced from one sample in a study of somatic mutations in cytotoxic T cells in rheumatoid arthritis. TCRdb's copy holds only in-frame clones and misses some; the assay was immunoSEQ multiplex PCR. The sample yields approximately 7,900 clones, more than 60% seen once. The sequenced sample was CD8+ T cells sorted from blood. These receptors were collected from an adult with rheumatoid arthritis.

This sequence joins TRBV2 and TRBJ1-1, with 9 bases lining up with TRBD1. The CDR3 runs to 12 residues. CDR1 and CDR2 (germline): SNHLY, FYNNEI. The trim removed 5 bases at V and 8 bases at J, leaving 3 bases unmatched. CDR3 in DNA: TGTGCCAGCAGTCAGGGACAGGGAGAAGCTTTCTTT. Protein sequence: CASSQGQGEAFF.

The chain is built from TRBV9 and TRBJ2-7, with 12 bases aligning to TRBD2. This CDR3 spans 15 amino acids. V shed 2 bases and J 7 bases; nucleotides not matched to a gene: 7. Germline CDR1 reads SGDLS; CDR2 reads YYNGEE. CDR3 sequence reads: CASSVSTSGGLEQYF. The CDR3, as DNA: TGTGCCAGCAGCGTCTCGACTAGCGGGGGTTTAGAGCAGTACTTC.

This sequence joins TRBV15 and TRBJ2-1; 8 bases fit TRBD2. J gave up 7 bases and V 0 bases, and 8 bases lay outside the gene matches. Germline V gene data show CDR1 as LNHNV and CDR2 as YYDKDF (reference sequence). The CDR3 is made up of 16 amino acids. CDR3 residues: CATSRDASGWGNEQFF. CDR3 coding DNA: TGTGCCACCAGCAGAGACGCTAGCGGGTGGGGGAATGAGCAGTTCTTC. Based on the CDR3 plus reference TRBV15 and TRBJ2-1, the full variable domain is DAMVIQNPRYQVTQFGKPVTLSCSQTLNHNVMYWYQQKSSQAPKLLFHYYDKDFNNEADTPDNFQSRRPNTSFCFLDIRSPGLGDTAMYLCATSRDASGWGNEQFFGPGTRLTVL.

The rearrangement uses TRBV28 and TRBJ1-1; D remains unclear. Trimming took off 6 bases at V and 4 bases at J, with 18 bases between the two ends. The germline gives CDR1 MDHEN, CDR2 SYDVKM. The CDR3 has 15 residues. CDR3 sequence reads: CASSPRRAPGTEAFF. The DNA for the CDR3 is TGTGCCAGCAGCCCAAGGAGGGCGCCGGGCACTGAAGCTTTCTTT.